This T cell receptor (beta chain) is drawn from a study of T cell responses to AZD1222 COVID-19 vaccine. Overall study results and limits: Targets within unmutated variant regions were reportedly found for nearly half of spike-specific TCRs.

Sequencing used immunoSEQ multiplex PCR; TCRdb keeps in-frame clones, though not all of them. The table lists around 140,000 clones, about nine tenths of them singletons. Worth noting for this clone: Its cognate antigen is unknown.

The V gene lost 0 bases and the J gene lost 6 bases, with 12 bases spanning the gap. The CDR3 sequence is 15 residues long. In germline, CDR1 is SGHDT, CDR2 YYEEEE. The clonotype was recovered from an adult who received the AZD1222 COVID-19 vaccine. Specimen: peripheral blood, collected 28 days after the second AZD1222 dose. The chain carries TRBV5-6 and TRBJ1-4, with D possibly being TRBD1 (5 bases). Here the CDR3 reads CASSLEGRFYEKLFF. Written as DNA, the CDR3 is TGTGCCAGCAGCTTGGAGGGGCGGTTTTATGAAAAACTGTTTTTT.